This entry concerns a single TCR beta chain. The antigen is undetermined. Libraries were prepared by immunoSEQ multiplex PCR; TCRdb keeps only in-frame clonotypes and omits some of them. This sample yields 60,000 or so clones, of which 84% are seen a single time; under 2.5% belongs to the top ten. The V gene's germline CDR1 is LGHNA and CDR2 YNFKEQ. V lost 1 base, J lost 2 bases, and 5 bases lay in between. There are 13 residues in the CDR3. This sample is drawn from a study of OX40 agonist ivuxolimab in advanced cancers. Study details: Checkpoint inhibitors had been given previously to 35% to 50% of patients. The study, taken as a whole, reports: The study did not work out the antigen specificity of the expanded peripheral T cells.

The material was CD4+ or CD8+ T cells sorted from blood, obtained in a trial of the OX40 agonist ivuxolimab. The rearrangement joins TRBV4-2 to TRBJ1-2; no clear D. The source of this sequence is an adult with an advanced solid tumor such as melanoma, head and neck, liver or kidney cancer. CDR3 DNA sequence: TGTGCCAGCAGCCAAGGTCAGAACTATGGCTACACCTTC. Protein product: CASSQGQNYGYTF.